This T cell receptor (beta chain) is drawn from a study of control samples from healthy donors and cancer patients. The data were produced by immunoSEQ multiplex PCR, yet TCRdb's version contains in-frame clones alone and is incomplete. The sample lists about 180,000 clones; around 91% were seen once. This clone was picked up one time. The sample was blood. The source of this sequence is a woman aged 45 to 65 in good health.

CDR3 coding DNA: TGTGCCATCAGCCACAGGGATTGGGACACTGAAGCTTTCTTT. This encodes CAISHRDWDTEAFF. The chain employs TRBV10-3 and TRBJ1-1; D possibly corresponds to TRBD1 (6 bases). The CDR3 totals 14 residues. The V end lost 6 bases, the J end lost 3 bases, and 14 bases lay between the germline ends. Germline V gives CDR1 ENHRY, CDR2 SYGVKD.